Listed below are T cell receptor beta chains from one sample, sequenced in a study of T cell changes during pregnancy in multiple sclerosis. TCRdb keeps only in-frame clones here, not all; method: immunoSEQ multiplex PCR. The sample gives tens of thousands of clones, about 92% of which show up once; roughly 0.2% is in the top ten. The starting material was CD4+ T cells from peripheral blood mononuclear cells, obtained in the second trimester of pregnancy. Receptor source: a female donor with multiple sclerosis, enrolled in a pregnancy study. Each CDR3 is given with its conserved first and last residue. D genes are given only for firm matches. Size values are once, few and many counts, or a class for expanded clones, and some rows have none.

TRBJ2-5	-	-	TRBV9	CASSVEGAEAGTQYF	TGTGCCAGCAGCGTAGAAGGTGCGGAGGCGGGGACCCAGTACTTC
TRBJ2-3	TRBD2	-	TRBV7-8	CASSLTSGTDTQYF	TGTGCCAGCAGCTTAACTAGCGGCACAGATACGCAGTATTTT
TRBJ2-7	TRBD2	-	TRBV5-1	CASSPRALADPTYEQYF	TGCGCCAGCAGCCCTAGGGCCCTAGCGGATCCGACCTACGAGCAGTACTTC
TRBJ2-1	TRBD2	-	TRBV4-1	CASNPGRAHQSYNEQFF	TGCGCCAGCAATCCCGGGAGGGCCCATCAGTCCTACAATGAGCAGTTCTTC
TRBJ2-2	TRBD2	-	TRBV7-6	CASSLLGGGNTGELFF	TGTGCCAGCAGCTTACTGGGCGGGGGGAACACCGGGGAGCTGTTTTTT
TRBJ1-6	-	-	TRBV21-1	CASRWTGGLSPLHF	TGTGCCAGCAGATGGACAGGGGGCCTGTCACCCCTCCACTTT
TRBJ1-2	TRBD1	-	TRBV6-6	CASSYPGGQGGGYTF	TGTGCCAGCAGTTACCCAGGGGGACAGGGTGGAGGCTACACCTTC
TRBJ2-1	TRBD1	-	TRBV7-9	CASSLGTGEDEQFF	TGTGCCAGCAGCCTCGGGACAGGGGAGGATGAGCAGTTCTTC
TRBJ1-3	TRBD1	-	TRBV6-1	CASSEYTGGTGNTIYF	TGTGCCAGCAGTGAATATACAGGGGGAACTGGAAACACCATATATTTT
TRBJ1-5	TRBD1	few	TRBV28	CASRTKTGPRQGISNQPQHF	TGTGCCAGCAGGACAAAAACCGGCCCACGACAGGGAATCAGCAATCAGCCCCAGCATTTT
TRBJ2-7	TRBD1	-	TRBV28	CASSSGTGEQYF	TGTGCCAGCAGTTCCGGGACAGGCGAGCAGTACTTC
TRBJ2-3	TRBD2	-	TRBV27	CASRPAGGRDTQYF	TGTGCCAGCAGACCAGCGGGAGGGAGAGATACGCAGTATTTT
TRBJ2-3	-	-	TRBV5-1	CASSQGLTTDTQYF	TGCGCCAGCAGCCAGGGACTCACCACAGATACGCAGTATTTT
TRBJ1-6	-	-	TRBV15	CATSRGRNSPLHF	TGTGCCACCAGCAGAGGCCGGAATTCACCCCTCCACTTT
TRBJ2-7	-	-	TRBV5-1	CASSLDRSSYEQYF	TGCGCCAGCAGCTTGGATAGGAGCTCCTACGAGCAGTACTTC
TRBJ2-7	-	-	TRBV5-4	CASSPRGRGISYEQYF	TGTGCCAGCAGCCCCCGTGGGAGGGGGATCTCCTACGAGCAGTACTTC
TRBJ2-1	-	-	TRBV5-1	CASSLQATSSYNEQFF	TGCGCCAGCAGCTTGCAAGCGACCAGCTCCTACAATGAGCAGTTCTTC
TRBJ1-1	-	-	TRBV5-1	CASSRDMNTEAFF	TGCGCCAGCAGCAGAGACATGAACACTGAAGCTTTCTTT
TRBJ1-1	-	-	TRBV28	CASRGGEGHLPPAFF	TGTGCCAGCAGGGGGGGGGAGGGTCATCTCCCTCCAGCTTTCTTT
TRBJ1-1	-	few	TRBV18	CASSPGVTEAFF	TGTGCCAGCTCACCCGGGGTCACTGAAGCTTTCTTT
TRBJ2-2	-	-	TRBV5-1	CASEAEPNTGELFF	TGCGCCAGCGAGGCGGAACCGAACACCGGGGAGCTGTTTTTT
TRBJ1-2	TRBD1	-	TRBV4-1	CASSHLRDRGPKAYGYTF	TGCGCCAGCAGCCATCTCCGGGACAGGGGGCCTAAGGCCTATGGCTACACCTTC
TRBJ2-3	TRBD2	-	TRBV4-1	CASSQGPRTSGSTDTQYF	TGCGCCAGCAGCCAAGGCCCGCGGACTAGCGGAAGCACAGATACGCAGTATTTT
TRBJ2-3	-	once	TRBV7-3	CASSSNTDTQYF	TGTGCCAGCAGCTCAAACACAGATACGCAGTATTTT
TRBJ2-7	TRBD2	-	TRBV6-5	CASSYTLGTSHYEQYF	TGTGCCAGCAGTTACACTCTCGGGACTAGTCACTACGAGCAGTACTTC
TRBJ2-3	-	-	TRBV9	CASSVSGGHEADTQYF	TGTGCCAGCAGCGTTTCAGGAGGTCACGAGGCAGATACGCAGTATTTT
TRBJ1-3	-	-	TRBV1	CTSSQYRGSGNTIYF	TGCACCAGCAGCCAATACAGGGGCTCTGGAAACACCATATATTTT
TRBJ1-3	-	-	TRBV28	CASGRVHSGNTIYF	TGTGCCAGCGGGCGGGTCCACTCTGGAAACACCATATATTTT